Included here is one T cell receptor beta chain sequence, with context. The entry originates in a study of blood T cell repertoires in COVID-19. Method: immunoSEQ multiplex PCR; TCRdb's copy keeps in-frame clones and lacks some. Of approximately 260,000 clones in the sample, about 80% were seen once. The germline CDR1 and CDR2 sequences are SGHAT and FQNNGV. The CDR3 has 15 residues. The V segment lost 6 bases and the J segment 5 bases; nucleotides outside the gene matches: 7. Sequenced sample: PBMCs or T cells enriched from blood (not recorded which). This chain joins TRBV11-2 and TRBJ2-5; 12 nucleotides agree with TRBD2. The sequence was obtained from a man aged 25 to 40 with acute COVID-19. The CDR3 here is CASSLAGGSLETQYF. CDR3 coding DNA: TGTGCCAGCAGTCTAGCGGGGGGGTCCTTGGAGACCCAGTACTTC. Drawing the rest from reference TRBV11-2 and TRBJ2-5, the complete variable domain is EAGVAQSPRYKIIEKRQSVAFWCNPISGHATLYWYQQILGQGPKLLIQFQNNGVVDDSQLPKDRFSAERLKGVDSTLKIQPAKLEDSAVYLCASSLAGGSLETQYFGPGTRLLVL.